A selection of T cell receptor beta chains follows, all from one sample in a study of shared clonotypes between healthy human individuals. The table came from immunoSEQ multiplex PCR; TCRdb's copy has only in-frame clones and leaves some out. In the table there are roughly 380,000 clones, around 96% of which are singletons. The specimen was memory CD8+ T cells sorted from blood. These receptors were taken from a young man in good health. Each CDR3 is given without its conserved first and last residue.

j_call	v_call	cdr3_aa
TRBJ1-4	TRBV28	ASRPAGPFNEKLF
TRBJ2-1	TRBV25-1	ASSDRGPYNEQF
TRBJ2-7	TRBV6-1	ASSVRDRGLYEQY
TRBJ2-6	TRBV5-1	ASCLGLSGANVLT
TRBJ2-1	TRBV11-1	ASSLGLADYNEQF
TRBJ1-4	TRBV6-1	ASSEGGGNEKLF
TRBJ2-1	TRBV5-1	ASSLVPSGSLWNEQF
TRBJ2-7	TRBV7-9	ASSLALKDEQY
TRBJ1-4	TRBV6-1	ASSEEDGYNEKLF
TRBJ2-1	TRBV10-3	AISALGAGSYNEQF
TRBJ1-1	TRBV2	ANQGANTEAF
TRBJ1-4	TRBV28	ASSLRQGSNEKLF
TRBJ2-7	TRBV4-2	ASSQDGLGYEQY
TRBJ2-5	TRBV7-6	ASSGLAGFQETQY
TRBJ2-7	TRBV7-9	ASSLARAPYEQY
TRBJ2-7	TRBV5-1	ASSLGLAGASYEQY
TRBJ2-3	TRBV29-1	SVVDRAGATDTQY
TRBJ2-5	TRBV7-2	ASSRQDRGQETQY
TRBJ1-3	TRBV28	ASSFDTFSGNTIY
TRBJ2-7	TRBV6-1	ASRRSDSSYEQY
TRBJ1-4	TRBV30	AWSRTPGGVNEKLF
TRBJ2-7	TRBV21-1	ASSKKVTGTSYEQY
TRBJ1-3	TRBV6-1	ASIGRGLRNTIY
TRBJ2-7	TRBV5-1	ASSWTSGSYEQY
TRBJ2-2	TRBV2	ASSVSGNTGELF
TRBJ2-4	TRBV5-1	ASSFLAGENIQY
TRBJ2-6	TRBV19	ASSIPTGSGANVLT
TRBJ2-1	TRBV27	ASWATSLPQF
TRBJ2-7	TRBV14	ASSPLAGGSLYEQY
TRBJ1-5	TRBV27	ASRRSSGQPQH
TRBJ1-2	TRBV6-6	ASSESETNYGYT
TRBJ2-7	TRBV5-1	ASSLARASYEQY
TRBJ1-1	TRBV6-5	ASGAAATEAF
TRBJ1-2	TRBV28	ASRRGTELANYGYT
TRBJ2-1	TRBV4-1	ASSLRDTYNEQF
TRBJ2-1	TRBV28	ASSFRQGVPYNEQF
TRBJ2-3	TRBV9	ASSVDGHTDTQY
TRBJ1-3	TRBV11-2	ASSLVSGNTIY
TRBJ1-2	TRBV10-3	AISESQGSYGYT
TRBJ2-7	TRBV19	ATRQEYEQY
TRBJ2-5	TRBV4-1	ASSLSTGGLRETQY
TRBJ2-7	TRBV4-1	ASSQGRMTGIRH
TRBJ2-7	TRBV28	ASRAASGSSYEQY
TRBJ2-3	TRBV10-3	AISAVDTQY
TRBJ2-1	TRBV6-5	ASKAGGPGSNEQF
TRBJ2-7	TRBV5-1	ASSLDARTIFRPYEQY
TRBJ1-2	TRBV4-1	ASSQNVLGVRLYGYT
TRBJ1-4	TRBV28	ASSPPGTEYEKLF
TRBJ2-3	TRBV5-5	ASSSPGRGQDTQY
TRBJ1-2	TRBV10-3	AISETGQGSYT
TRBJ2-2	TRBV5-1	ASSRSSTGELF
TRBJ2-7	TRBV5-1	ASSGHRGRSYEQY
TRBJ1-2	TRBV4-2	ASSQDPSRIYGYT
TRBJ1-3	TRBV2	ASSASGGNTIY
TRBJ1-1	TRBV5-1	ASSPTSMNTEAF
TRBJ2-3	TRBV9	ASSVELVTDTQY